The 24 T cell receptor beta chains in this list originate from one sample, sequenced in a study of cytomegalovirus exposure and HLA in healthy donors. Amplification used 60 Vbeta primers and 13 Jbeta primers. Here immunoSEQ multiplex PCR was the method, and the copy in TCRdb shows in-frame clones only, minus some. Among 100,000 to 150,000 clones, about 82% were seen once, and the ten largest hold about 1.8%. Input material: PBMCs. These receptors came from a man aged 45-60 years in good health and CMV-seronegative.

This clone has just one count. The rearrangement uses TRBV6-1 and TRBJ1-4; 7 nucleotides match TRBD1. This CDR3 is 15 amino acids long. V lost 2 bases to trimming and J lost 7 bases; unmatched junction nucleotides: 7. Germline CDR1 reads MNHNS; CDR2 reads SASEGT. The CDR3 DNA reads as TGTGCCAGCAGTGAAATTCGACAGGGTGGTGAAAAACTGTTTTTT. It encodes CASSEIRQGGEKLFF.

CDR3 nucleotide sequence: TGTGCCAGCAGCTTACTCGGACTAGCGGGAAGCACAGATACGCAGTATTTT. This translates into CASSLLGLAGSTDTQYF. The V call is TRBV7-3, the J call TRBJ2-3; 12 nucleotides match TRBD2. This CDR3 spans 17 amino acids. The trim removed 2 bases at V and 0 bases at J, leaving 3 bases unmatched. CDR1 and CDR2 (germline): SGHTA, FQGTGA.

This chain uses TRBV28 with TRBJ2-1; TRBD2 might be the D (6 bases). CDR1 MDHEN and CDR2 SYDVKM come from the germline V gene. V shed 5 bases and J shed 5 bases, with 7 bases lying between them. CDR3 length: 12 amino acids. The DNA of the CDR3 is TGTGCCAGCAGTGGGGGGAACAATGAGCAGTTCTTC. Encoded protein: CASSGGNNEQFF.

This rearrangement joins TRBV2 to TRBJ1-4; 7 bases line up with TRBD1. Germline V CDR1 and CDR2: SNHLY, FYNNEI. The CDR3 sequence is 13 residues long. V lost 6 bases, J lost 6 bases, and 4 bases stayed unmatched. The CDR3 region has the DNA TGTGCCAGCAGGCACGACAGGGATGAAAAACTGTTTTTT. This translates into CASRHDRDEKLFF.

V gene TRBV30 combines with J gene TRBJ2-2, with D perhaps matching TRBD2 (5 bases). This CDR3 has 15 residues. Trimming removed 1 base at V and 6 bases at J, with 15 bases between. The germline gives CDR1 GTSNPN, CDR2 SVGIG (reference sequence). CDR3 in DNA: TGTGCCTGGAGTGACCCTCCTCGGGGATCCGGGGAGCTGTTTTTT. The encoded protein is CAWSDPPRGSGELFF.

The chain is built from TRBV2 and TRBJ1-2; D is perhaps TRBD1 (5 bases). V dropped 5 bases and J dropped 3 bases, with 16 bases sitting between them. Germline V gene lookup returns CDR1 SNHLY and CDR2 FYNNEI. This CDR3 has 15 amino acids. CDR3 protein: CASSLDTRIDYGYTF. CDR3 in DNA: TGTGCCAGCAGTTTGGACACGAGGATAGACTATGGCTACACCTTC.

This chain joins TRBV19 and TRBJ2-4; D possibly corresponds to TRBD2 (5 bases). The V end was cut by 3 bases, the J end by 7 bases, with 19 bases between. CDR1 is LNHDA, CDR2 SQIVND, per germline (reference sequence). The CDR3 length is 16 residues. The CDR3 protein is CASSIGWQPGSNIQYF. Here the CDR3 DNA reads TGTGCCAGTAGTATCGGGTGGCAGCCGGGGTCGAACATTCAGTACTTC.

This clone showed up just a few times. V and J are TRBV21-1 and TRBJ2-7; the D segment call TRBD2 is taken from the table without a DNA check. TRBV21-1 is marked as a pseudogene. The CDR3 runs to 13 residues. The CDR3 DNA reads as TGTGCCAGCAGCAAATGGAGGGGGGGGGAGCAGTACGTC. This sequence encodes CASSKWRGGEQYV.

The chain carries TRBV5-1 and TRBJ2-5; TRBD2 agrees at 8 bases. Germline CDR1 is SGHRS and CDR2 is YFSETQ. The CDR3 runs 15 residues. The V segment lost 0 bases and the J segment 2 bases; nucleotides outside the gene matches: 3. The CDR3 DNA is TGCGCCAGCAGCTTGGAACAGCGGGGGCAAGAGACCCAGTACTTC. Its translation: CASSLEQRGQETQYF.

The chain uses TRBV5-5 and TRBJ2-3, with TRBD2 as a possible D gene (5 bases). CDR3 size: 16 residues. Trimming stripped 1 base from V and 2 bases from J, with 14 bases between. Germline V gene lookup returns CDR1 SGHKS and CDR2 YYEKEE (reference sequence). The CDR3 loop reads CASSLRRARITDTQYF. The CDR3 nucleotides are TGTGCCAGCAGCTTGCGGCGGGCCCGAATCACAGATACGCAGTATTTT.

This chain connects TRBV4-1 to TRBJ1-3, with a possible D match to TRBD1 (5 bases). V lost 1 base and J lost 0, with 7 bases in between. The CDR3 loop spans 15 amino acids. Germline CDR1 reads MGHRA; CDR2 reads YSYEKL. The CDR3 spells CASSQARASGNTIYF. CDR3 nucleotide sequence: TGCGCCAGCAGCCAAGCCAGGGCCTCTGGAAACACCATATATTTT.

The chain recombines TRBV5-1 with TRBJ2-7; 10 bases fit TRBD2. The V and J ends lost 4 bases and 3 bases, in that order; junction bases with no gene match: 7. Germline values: CDR1 SGHRS, CDR2 YFSETQ. CDR3 size: 15 residues. CDR3 region: CASSPTTSGFYEQYF. The DNA for the CDR3 is TGCGCCAGCAGCCCCACGACTAGCGGGTTCTACGAGCAGTACTTC.

This rearrangement joins TRBV30 to TRBJ1-4; D is unclear. Germline-derived CDR1 and CDR2 are GTSNPN and SVGIG (reference sequence). V lost 2 bases and J 8 bases, leaving 12 bases between the germline ends. The CDR3 is 13 amino acids. In DNA form, the CDR3 reads TGTGCCTGGAGTTCGTCTCTCGTAGAAAAACTGTTTTTT. It is translated as CAWSSSLVEKLFF.

The chain joins TRBV19 to TRBJ2-1, with D possibly TRBD1 on 5 matching bases. The CDR3 consists of 13 residues. The V end was cut by 7 bases, the J end by 6 bases, with 13 bases between. In germline, CDR1 is LNHDA, CDR2 SQIVND (reference sequence). CDR3 DNA sequence: TGTGCCAGTAAGGGGTTAGGGTCCAATGAGCAGTTCTTC. Encoded protein: CASKGLGSNEQFF.

This chain connects TRBV15 to TRBJ1-4; D unclear. Trimming left V 0 bases short and J 7 bases short, with 6 bases between. The CDR3 is 13 residues long. Germline CDR1 reads LNHNV; CDR2 reads YYDKDF (reference sequence). The CDR3 nucleotides are TGTGCCACCAGCAGAGAGCCGGGTGAAAAACTGTTTTTT. Translated, it gives CATSREPGEKLFF.

The CDR3 spells CAWIDRTNYGYTF. The CDR3 bases are TGTGCCTGGATCGACAGAACTAACTATGGCTACACCTTC. V gene TRBV30 combines with J gene TRBJ1-2; D perhaps matches TRBD1 (5 bases). This CDR3 has 13 amino acids. V was trimmed by 4 bases and J by 0 bases, leaving 9 bases between them. Germline V gene lookup returns CDR1 GTSNPN and CDR2 SVGIG (reference sequence).

This clone was counted a few times. One junction end does not reproduce the germline sequence, and a read error may be involved. V usage is TRBV7-9 and J usage is TRBJ1-6; 7 bases agree with TRBD1. Germline V CDR1 and CDR2: SEHNR, FQNEAQ (reference sequence). The CDR3 length is 14 residues. CDR3 in DNA: TGTTCCAGCAGACCGGGACAGACCGATTCACCCCTCCACTTT. This sequence encodes CSSRPGQTDSPLHF.

This chain connects TRBV19 to TRBJ1-5; maybe TRBD1 (6 bases). Trimming stripped 3 bases from V and 6 bases from J, with 9 bases between. Per germline, CDR1 LNHDA and CDR2 SQIVND (reference sequence). The CDR3 totals 13 residues. CDR3 bases: TGTGCCAGTAGTATGAGGGGGAGTCAGCCCCAGCATTTT. Encoded protein: CASSMRGSQPQHF.

This chain joins TRBV5-8 and TRBJ2-5; D might be TRBD2 (5 bases). The J call may be wrong; the DNA end is better matched by TRBJ2-7. The CDR3 is made up of 15 amino acids. Germline CDR1 SGHTS, CDR2 YDEGEE. This CDR3 reads CASSFAGHGEYEQYF. The CDR3 region has the DNA TGTGCCAGCAGCTTCGCCGGCCACGGGGAGTACGAGCAGTACTTC.

J is TRBJ2-5 and V is TRBV25-1, with 7 positions matching TRBD1. The CDR3 length is 14 residues. Trimming took 2 bases from V and 4 from J; bases not matched to a gene: 4. Per germline, CDR1 MGHDK and CDR2 SYGVNS. CDR3 bases: TGTGCCAGCAGTGAACGCACAGGGGTAGAGACCCAGTACTTC. It is translated as CASSERTGVETQYF.

This clone appeared a few times. The rearrangement joins TRBV7-8 to TRBJ2-2, with D possibly being TRBD2 (5 bases). Germline V gene lookup returns CDR1 SGHVS and CDR2 FQNEAQ. V was shortened by 3 bases and J by 7 bases, with 6 bases between the two germline ends. The CDR3 has 12 amino acids. CDR3 region: CASSLRVGELFF. The CDR3, as DNA: TGTGCCAGCAGCTTGAGGGTCGGGGAGCTGTTTTTT.

The chain joins TRBV7-9 to TRBJ1-2; 9 positions agree with TRBD1. The length of the CDR3 is 14 residues. Germline V gene sequence: CDR1 SEHNR, CDR2 FQNEAQ (reference sequence). DNA for the CDR3: TGTTCCACCTCCCGGGCGGGACAGGGCTATGGCTACACCTTC. Amino acids: CSTSRAGQGYGYTF.

The chain employs TRBV11-2 and TRBJ2-2, with D possibly being TRBD2 (7 bases). This CDR3 spans 16 amino acids. Looked up from germline, CDR1 is SGHAT and CDR2 is FQNNGV. Trimming left V 1 base short and J 3 bases short, with 12 bases between. In DNA, the CDR3 is TGTGCCAGCAGCTTAGTGGGGGGGGCCGACACCGGGGAGCTGTTTTTT. This codes for CASSLVGGADTGELFF.

This sequence joins TRBV2 and TRBJ1-2; D is undetermined. CDR1 and CDR2 from the germline V gene are SNHLY and FYNNEI. V was cut by 6 bases and J by 1 base, with 12 bases left in between. CDR3 size: 14 residues. Written as DNA, the CDR3 is TGTGCCAGCAGGACGACCGCGGGTAACTATGGCTACACCTTC. Amino acid sequence: CASRTTAGNYGYTF.